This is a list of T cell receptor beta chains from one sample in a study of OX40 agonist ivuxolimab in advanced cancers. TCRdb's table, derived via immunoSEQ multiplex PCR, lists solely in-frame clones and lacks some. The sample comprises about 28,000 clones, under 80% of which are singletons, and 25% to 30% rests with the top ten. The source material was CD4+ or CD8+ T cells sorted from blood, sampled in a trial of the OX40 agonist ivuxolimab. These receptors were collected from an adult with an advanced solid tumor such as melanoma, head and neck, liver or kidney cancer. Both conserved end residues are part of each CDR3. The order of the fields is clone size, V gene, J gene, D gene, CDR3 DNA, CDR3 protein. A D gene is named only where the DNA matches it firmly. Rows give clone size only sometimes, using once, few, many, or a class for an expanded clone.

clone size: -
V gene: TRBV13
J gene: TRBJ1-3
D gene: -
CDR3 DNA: TGTGCCAGCAGCCAAGGAATAGGGGGGAACTCTGGAAACACCATATATTTT
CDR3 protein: CASSQGIGGNSGNTIYF

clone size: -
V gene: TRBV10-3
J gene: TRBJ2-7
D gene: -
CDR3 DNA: TGTGCCATCAGCGCAGTTGCGGAGGGGGCTCGGGGCTACGAGCAGTACTTC
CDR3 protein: CAISAVAEGARGYEQYF

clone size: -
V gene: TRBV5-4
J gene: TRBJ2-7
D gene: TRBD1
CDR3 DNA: TGTGCCAGCAGCCTACAGGGGTTGTACGAGCAGTACTTC
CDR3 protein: CASSLQGLYEQYF

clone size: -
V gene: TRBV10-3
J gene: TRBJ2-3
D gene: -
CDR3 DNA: TGTGCCATCCGTCCAGAGGGAATCACAGATACGCAGTATTTT
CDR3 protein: CAIRPEGITDTQYF

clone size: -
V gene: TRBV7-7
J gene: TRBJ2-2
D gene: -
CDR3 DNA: TGTGCTAGCAGCACTCGGGAGACCGGGGAGCTGTTTTTT
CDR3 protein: CASSTRETGELFF

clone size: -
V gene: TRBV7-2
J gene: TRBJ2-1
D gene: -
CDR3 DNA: TGTGCCAGCAGCTTAACTGGCAGCTCCTACAATGAGCAGTTCTTC
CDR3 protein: CASSLTGSSYNEQFF

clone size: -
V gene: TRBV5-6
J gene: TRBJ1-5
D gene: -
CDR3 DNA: TGTGCCAGCAGCTTACAGTCCCAGCCCCAGCATTTT
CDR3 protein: CASSLQSQPQHF

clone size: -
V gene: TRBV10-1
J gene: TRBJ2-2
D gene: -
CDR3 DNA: TGCGCCAGCAGTGACACAGGGACCGGGGAGCTGTTTTTT
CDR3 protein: CASSDTGTGELFF

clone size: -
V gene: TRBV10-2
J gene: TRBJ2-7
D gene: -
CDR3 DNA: TGCGCCAGCAGTGAGTCGGGCTACGAGCAGTACTTC
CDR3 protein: CASSESGYEQYF

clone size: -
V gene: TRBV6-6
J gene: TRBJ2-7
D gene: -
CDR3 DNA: TGTGCCAGCAGTTACGCCGGGGGCGAGCAGTACTTC
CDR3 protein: CASSYAGGEQYF

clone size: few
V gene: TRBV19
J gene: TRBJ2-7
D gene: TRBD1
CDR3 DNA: TGTGCCAGTAGTAAAACAGGGGGCCGTCCCTACGAGCAGTACTTC
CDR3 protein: CASSKTGGRPYEQYF

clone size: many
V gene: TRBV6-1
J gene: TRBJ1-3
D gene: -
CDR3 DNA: TGTGCCAGCAGTGAACCCGGACGGGGGTGGCGGGGAAACACCATATATTTT
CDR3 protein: CASSEPGRGWRGNTIYF

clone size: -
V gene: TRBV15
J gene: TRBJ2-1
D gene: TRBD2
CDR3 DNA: TGTGCCACCAGCAGACAATCGGGACTACGTTACAATGAGCAGTTCTTC
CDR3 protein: CATSRQSGLRYNEQFF

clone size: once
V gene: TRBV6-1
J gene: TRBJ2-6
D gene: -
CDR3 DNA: TGTGCCAGCAGTGACGATCTGGGCGGCTCTGGGGCCAACGTCCTGACTTTC
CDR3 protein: CASSDDLGGSGANVLTF

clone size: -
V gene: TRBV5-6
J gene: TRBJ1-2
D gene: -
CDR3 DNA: TGTGCCAGCAGCTTGTTCCAGGATGGCTACACCTTC
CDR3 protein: CASSLFQDGYTF

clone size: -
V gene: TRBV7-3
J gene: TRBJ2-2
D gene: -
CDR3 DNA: TGTGCCAGCAGCTTAAGCGGGGGCAGGTACACCGGGGAGCTGTTTTTT
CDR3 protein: CASSLSGGRYTGELFF

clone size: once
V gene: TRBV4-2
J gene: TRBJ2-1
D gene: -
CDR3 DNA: TGTGCCAGCAGCCAAGGGGGGGGCGGGCAGTTCTTC
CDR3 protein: CASSQGGGGQFF

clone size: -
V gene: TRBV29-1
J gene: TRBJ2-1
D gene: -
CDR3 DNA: TGCAGCGTTGGGTGGTATCACAATGAGCAGTTCTTC
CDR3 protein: CSVGWYHNEQFF

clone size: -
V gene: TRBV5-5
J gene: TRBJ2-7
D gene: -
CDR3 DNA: TGTGCCAGCAGCTTGGTCCCCGGCGAGCAGTACTTC
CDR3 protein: CASSLVPGEQYF

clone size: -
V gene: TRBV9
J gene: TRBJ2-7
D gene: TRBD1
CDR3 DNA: TGTGCCAGCAGCGTTGGCTCGACAGGGACGTACGAGCAGTACTTC
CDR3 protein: CASSVGSTGTYEQYF

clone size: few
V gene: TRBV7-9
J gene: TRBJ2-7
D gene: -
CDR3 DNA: TGTGCCAGCAGCTTAGCGGTCCCAGGGGTCTACGAGCAGTACTTC
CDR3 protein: CASSLAVPGVYEQYF

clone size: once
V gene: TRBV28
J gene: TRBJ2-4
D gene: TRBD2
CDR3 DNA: TGTGCCAGCAGTTTACTAGCGGGAGCCCTCGAAAACATTCAGTACTTC
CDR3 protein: CASSLLAGALENIQYF

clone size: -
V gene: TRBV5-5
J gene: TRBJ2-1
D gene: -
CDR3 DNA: TGTGCCAGCAGCTTGGCAGGGGGGGCGAGCTCCTACAATGAGCAGTTCTTC
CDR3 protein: CASSLAGGASSYNEQFF

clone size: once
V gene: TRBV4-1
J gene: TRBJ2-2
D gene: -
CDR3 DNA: TGCGCCAGCAGCCCCCTGGGGCTTACGACGAACACCGGGGAGCTGTTTTTT
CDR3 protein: CASSPLGLTTNTGELFF

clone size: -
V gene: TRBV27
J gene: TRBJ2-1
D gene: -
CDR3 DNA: TGTGCCAGCAGTGGGGGGGCGTCAGGGCAGTTCTTC
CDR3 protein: CASSGGASGQFF

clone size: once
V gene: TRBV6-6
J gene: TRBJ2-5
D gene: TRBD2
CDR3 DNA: TGTGCCAGCAGTGGGCTAGCGGTTCAAGAGACCCAGTACTTC
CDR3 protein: CASSGLAVQETQYF

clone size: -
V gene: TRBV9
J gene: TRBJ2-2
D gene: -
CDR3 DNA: TGTGCCAGCAGCACATCCGGGGGGCCCAGTACCGGGGAGCTGTTTTTT
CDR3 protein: CASSTSGGPSTGELFF

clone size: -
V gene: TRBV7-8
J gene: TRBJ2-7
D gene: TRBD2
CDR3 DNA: TGTGCCAGCAGCTTAGAGAGATTGGGAGGGCCGGAGTTCCACGAGCAGTACTTC
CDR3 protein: CASSLERLGGPEFHEQYF

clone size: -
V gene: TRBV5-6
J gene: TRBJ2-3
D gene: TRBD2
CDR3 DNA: TGTGCCAGCAGCTTGACTAGCGGGGGGACAGATACGCAGTATTTT
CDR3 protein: CASSLTSGGTDTQYF

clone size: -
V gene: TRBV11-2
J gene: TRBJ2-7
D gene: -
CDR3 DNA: TGTGCCAGCAGCCCACCCCCCAGCTACGAGCAGTACTTC
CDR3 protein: CASSPPPSYEQYF

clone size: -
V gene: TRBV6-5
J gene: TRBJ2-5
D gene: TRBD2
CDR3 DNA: TGTGCCAGCAGTTACTTGACTAGCGGCTCGCAAGAGACCCAGTACTTC
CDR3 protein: CASSYLTSGSQETQYF

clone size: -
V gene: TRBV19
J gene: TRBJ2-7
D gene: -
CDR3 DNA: TGTGCCAGTAGTTTAAGACACTTAACCTACGAGCAGTACTTC
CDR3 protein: CASSLRHLTYEQYF

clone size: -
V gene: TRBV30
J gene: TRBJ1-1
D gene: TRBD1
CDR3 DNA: TGTGCCTGGAGTGTGCAGGGGGGGTCAGAAGCTTTCTTT
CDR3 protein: CAWSVQGGSEAFF

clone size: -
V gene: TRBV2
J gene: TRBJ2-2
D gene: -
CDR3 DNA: TGTGCCACCTGGGGGAGACGGGACACCGGGGAGCTGTTTTTT
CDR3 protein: CATWGRRDTGELFF

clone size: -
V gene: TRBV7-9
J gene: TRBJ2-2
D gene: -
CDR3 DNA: TGTGCCAGCAGCTTCTACCACCAGAAAGACACCGGGGAGCTGTTTTTT
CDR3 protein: CASSFYHQKDTGELFF

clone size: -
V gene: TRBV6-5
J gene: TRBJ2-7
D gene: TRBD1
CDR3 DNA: TGTGCCAGCTATACCGGGACAGGGGCCCACGAGCAGTACTTC
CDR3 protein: CASYTGTGAHEQYF

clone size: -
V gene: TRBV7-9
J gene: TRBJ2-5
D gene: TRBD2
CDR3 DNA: TGTGCCAGCAGCCGAGGGACTAGCGGGGGGGATGAGACCCAGTACTTC
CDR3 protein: CASSRGTSGGDETQYF

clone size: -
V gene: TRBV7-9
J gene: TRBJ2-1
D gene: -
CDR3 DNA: TGTGCCAGCAGCTTAGAAAGAGGAGGTCCCCTCAGGAATGAGCAGTTCTTC
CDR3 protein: CASSLERGGPLRNEQFF

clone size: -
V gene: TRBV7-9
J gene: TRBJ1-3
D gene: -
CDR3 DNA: TGTGCCCAGGGCGGGTCTGACGGAAACACCATATATTTT
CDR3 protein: CAQGGSDGNTIYF

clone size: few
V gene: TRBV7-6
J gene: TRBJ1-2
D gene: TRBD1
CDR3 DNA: TGTGCCAGCAGCTTACGGACAGGGGGCCTTGAGGATGGCTACACCTTC
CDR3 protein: CASSLRTGGLEDGYTF

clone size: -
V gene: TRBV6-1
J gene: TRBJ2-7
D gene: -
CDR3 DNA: TGTGCCAGCAGTGTCGGCGGGATAACATCCTACGAGCAGTACTTC
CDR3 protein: CASSVGGITSYEQYF

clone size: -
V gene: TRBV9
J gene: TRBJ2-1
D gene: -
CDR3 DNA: TGTGCCAGCAGCGTAGATGGGCGGTGGGATGAGCAGTTCTTC
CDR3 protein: CASSVDGRWDEQFF

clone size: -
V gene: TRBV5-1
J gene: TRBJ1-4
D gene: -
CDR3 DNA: TGCGCCACAGGACTGAGTAATGAAAAACTGTTTTTT
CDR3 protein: CATGLSNEKLFF

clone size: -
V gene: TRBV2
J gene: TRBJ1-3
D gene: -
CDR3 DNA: TGTGCCAGCAGTATCTTAGAAATAAGAAAGGGGAACACCATATATTTT
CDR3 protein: CASSILEIRKGNTIYF